This T cell receptor beta chain stems from a study of T cells in Graves' hyperthyroidism and ophthalmopathy. The CDR3 totals 13 residues. The germline V gene encodes CDR1 SGHDN and CDR2 FVKESK. Trimming at V came to 4 bases and at J to 7 bases, leaving 7 bases not matched to a gene. Using RNA transcripts as the source, TCR beta CDR3 regions were amplified. HTBI primers drove first-round RT-PCR of the TCR CDR3. Using its own MiXCR run on the multiplex PCR reads, TCRdb lists one record per CDR3 protein. The table lists around 300,000 distinct CDR3 sequences, 20% to 25% of them singletons, with 50% to 75% in the top ten. Regarding the study as a whole: A model of 13 V-J features distinguished ophthalmopathy from stable hyperthyroidism.

In its sample, this clonotype was seen a few times. Antigen specificity is unknown. The source is a man aged 25 to 40 with Graves' ophthalmopathy. The sequencing input was blood. The rearrangement joins TRBV14 to TRBJ2-7; 7 bases line up with TRBD1. Written as DNA, the CDR3 is TGTGCCAGCAGCCTTGGGACAGTCAGAGAGCAGTACTTC. Its translation: CASSLGTVREQYF.